These 16 T cell receptor beta chains were sequenced from one sample in a study of CD8 T cells in ankylosing spondylitis. Each CDR3 protein is one row after TCRdb ran MiXCR on the 5' RACE reads. This table holds more than 300,000 distinct CDR3 sequences, around 10% found once. Sequencing input: blood, either unsorted or a sorted T cell fraction (not recorded which). Every receptor here comes from a female donor with ankylosing spondylitis or in good health (not recorded which).

The rearrangement links TRBV12-3 or TRBV12-4 to TRBJ2-2; D ambiguous. The V gene lost 2 bases and the J gene lost 6 bases, with 10 bases spanning the gap. This CDR3 contains 14 residues. The CDR3 reads CASSLPAMAGELFF. Written as DNA, the CDR3 is TGTGCCAGCAGTTTACCCGCGATGGCCGGGGAGCTGTTTTTT.

This clonotype has at least ten counts. J is TRBJ1-2 and V is TRBV12-3 or TRBV12-4; D is unresolved. The CDR3 length is 14 residues. Trimming left V 6 bases short and J 4 bases short, with 15 bases between. In nucleotides, the CDR3 is TGTGCCAGCAGCTCCTTGACTGTGAGCTATGGCTACACCTTC. Translating it yields CASSSLTVSYGYTF.

This clonotype appeared a single time. The chain employs TRBV28 and TRBJ1-1; D ambiguous. The CDR3 consists of 13 residues. The V gene's germline CDR1 is MDHEN and CDR2 SYDVKM. V shed 3 bases and J shed 8 bases, with 13 bases lying between them. CDR3 DNA sequence: TGTGCCAGCAGTTTCTCTTATCTAACGGAAGCTTTCTTT. Protein: CASSFSYLTEAFF. Based on the CDR3 plus reference TRBV28 and TRBJ1-1, the full variable domain is DVKVTQSSRYLVKRTGEKVFLECVQDMDHENMFWYRQDPGLGLRLIYFSYDVKMKEKGDIPEGYSVSREKKERFSLILESASTNQTSMYLCASSFSYLTEAFFGQGTRLTVV.

This clonotype appeared many times. The CDR3 spells CAIGVDNYNEQFF. The DNA of the CDR3 is TGTGCCATCGGGGTGGACAATTACAATGAGCAGTTCTTC. The chain links TRBV10-3 to TRBJ2-1, with D perhaps matching TRBD1 (5 bases). V lost 8 bases to trimming and J lost 4 bases, with 12 bases between them. Germline-derived CDR1 and CDR2 are ENHRY and SYGVKD. The CDR3 loop spans 13 amino acids.

This clonotype was counted a few times. J is TRBJ1-2 and V is TRBV6-2 or TRBV6-3; no firm D call. CDR1 and CDR2 (germline): MNHEY, SVGEGT. The CDR3 spans 13 residues. V was shortened by 1 base and J by 6 bases, with 9 bases between the two germline ends. This chain's CDR3 is CASSYLGRDGYTF. CDR3 nucleotides: TGTGCCAGCAGTTACTTAGGGCGCGATGGCTACACCTTC.

This clonotype was seen repeatedly, ten times or more. The genes are TRBV20-1 and TRBJ1-5; TRBD1 might be the D (5 bases). Germline V gene lookup returns CDR1 DFQATT and CDR2 SNEGSKA (reference sequence). With 8 bases removed from V and 0 bases from J, the gap between germline ends came to 14 bases. The CDR3 contains 14 residues. The CDR3 DNA reads TGCAGTACGGGACTCCGGCATAGCAATCAGCCCCAGCATTTT. Its protein is CSTGLRHSNQPQHF.

This clonotype was detected ten times or more. The V gene is TRBV28, the J gene TRBJ2-1; D is perhaps TRBD2 (6 bases). V was cut by 7 bases and J by 9 bases, with 10 bases left in between. The CDR3 extends over 11 amino acids. Germline lookup yields CDR1 MDHEN and CDR2 SYDVKM. CDR3 amino acids: CASKRASEQFF. The CDR3 DNA sequence: TGTGCCAGCAAGCGGGCCAGTGAGCAGTTCTTC. The entire variable domain, with the rest obtained from reference TRBV28 and TRBJ2-1, is as follows: DVKVTQSSRYLVKRTGEKVFLECVQDMDHENMFWYRQDPGLGLRLIYFSYDVKMKEKGDIPEGYSVSREKKERFSLILESASTNQTSMYLCASKRASEQFFGPGTRLTVL.

This chain links TRBV20-1 with TRBJ2-7; unclear D gene. The CDR3 is 13 amino acids. Germline assignment: CDR1 DFQATT and CDR2 SNEGSKA (reference sequence). The ends were cut back, 5 bases at V and 2 bases at J, with 13 bases in the middle. The chain's CDR3 is CSALTQATYEQYF. The CDR3 region has the DNA TGCAGTGCTCTGACCCAGGCCACCTACGAGCAGTACTTC.

This clonotype showed up many times. The J gene is TRBJ2-7, the V gene TRBV4-3; the match to TRBD1 covers 8 bases. The CDR3 extends over 15 amino acids. CDR1 is LGHNA, CDR2 YSLEER, per germline. The V gene end was trimmed by 1 base and the J gene end by 0 bases; junction bases not matched to a gene: 2. CDR3 amino acids: CASSQATGVSYEQYF. Written as DNA, the CDR3 is TGCGCCAGCAGCCAAGCGACAGGGGTCTCCTACGAGCAGTACTTC.

This clonotype was seen many times. This rearrangement joins TRBV10-3 to TRBJ2-7, with 7 positions matching TRBD2. The CDR3 has 13 residues. V trimming: 10 bases; J trimming: 0 bases; junction bases outside the gene matches: 6. Per germline, CDR1 ENHRY and CDR2 SYGVKD. The CDR3 here is CATGLGSSYEQYF. In nucleotides, the CDR3 is TGTGCCACCGGACTAGGTAGCTCCTACGAGCAGTACTTC.

A remark on this clonotype: A much bigger clone sits one base away, suggesting this may be a read error. The V call is TRBV20-1, the J call TRBJ1-1, with a weak D call TRBD1 (5 bases). Germline values: CDR1 DFQATT, CDR2 SNEGSKA (reference sequence). The CDR3 has 13 residues. V lost 3 bases and J 6 bases, leaving 14 bases between the germline ends. The CDR3 reads CSASPRAASEAFF. The CDR3, as DNA: TGCAGTGCTAGCCCCAGGGCGGCCTCTGAAGCTTTCTTT.

This clonotype was observed a handful of times. The chain uses TRBV10-3 and TRBJ2-7; D unclear. CDR1 is ENHRY, CDR2 SYGVKD, per germline. CDR3 size: 15 residues. V was shortened by 1 base and J by 4 bases, with 14 bases between the two germline ends. The DNA of the CDR3 is TGTGCCATCAGTGAGTTCTCTACCCTGGGGTACGAGCAGTACTTC. Its translation is CAISEFSTLGYEQYF.

This clonotype was seen ten or more times. The chain joins TRBV20-1 to TRBJ2-5; D is ambiguous. Germline lookup yields CDR1 DFQATT and CDR2 SNEGSKA (reference sequence). V was pared by 0 bases and J by 0 bases, with 2 bases between. This CDR3 has 12 amino acids. The CDR3 region is CSAREYQETQYF. The CDR3 nucleotides are TGCAGTGCTAGAGAGTACCAAGAGACCCAGTACTTC.

This clonotype occurred many times. The V gene is TRBV7-6, the J gene TRBJ2-5, with 9 positions matching TRBD2. V lost 2 bases and J lost 4; bases outside the gene matches: 11. This CDR3 contains 17 residues. Germline CDR1 reads SGHVS; CDR2 reads FNYEAQ. In DNA form, the CDR3 reads TGTGCCAGCAGCTTATATTGGCGGGAGGGCTTAAGAGAGACCCAGTACTTC. Protein sequence: CASSLYWREGLRETQYF.

This clonotype was found many times. The chain combines TRBV5-1 with TRBJ2-2; 7 bases align to TRBD2. The junction had 8 bases not matched to a gene; V was cut back by 0 bases and J by 6 bases. The germline CDR1 and CDR2 sequences are SGHRS and YFSETQ. The CDR3 length is 16 residues. As DNA, the CDR3 is TGCGCCAGCAGCTTGGCAGGACTAGGACCTGCCGGGGAGCTGTTTTTT. It specifies CASSLAGLGPAGELFF. The whole variable domain, remainder taken from reference TRBV5-1 and TRBJ2-2, is KAGVTQTPRYLIKTRGQQVTLSCSPISGHRSVSWYQQTPGQGLQFLFEYFSETQRNKGNFPGRFSGRQFSNSRSEMNVSTLELGDSALYLCASSLAGLGPAGELFFGEGSRLTVL.

This clonotype has at least ten counts. The chain has TRBV11-2 and TRBJ2-1, with 10 bases fitting TRBD2. The V gene's germline CDR1 is SGHAT and CDR2 FQNNGV. The J segment lost 4 bases and the V segment lost 4 bases, leaving 16 bases of the junction unmatched. CDR3 size: 19 residues. The CDR3 reads CASSSGLAADFPFYNEQFF. The CDR3 DNA is TGTGCCAGCAGCTCCGGACTAGCGGCCGATTTCCCCTTTTACAATGAGCAGTTCTTC.